This paragraph reports one T cell receptor (beta chain). Its antigen is unknown. The germline V gene has CDR1 MGHDK and CDR2 SYGVNS. The length of the CDR3 is 15 residues. This entry belongs to a study of monozygotic twins with inflammatory bowel disease. Findings and caveats of the study: A single strong clonotype or signal linked to IBD was not supported. No detectable difference in repertoire similarity separated concordant from discordant twins, possibly as a result of limited power. Healthy co-twins exceeded IBD patients in TCRbeta diversity as measured by inverse Simpson.

Every TCR library consumed around 3,300 ng of total RNA. TCRdb derives one entry per CDR3 protein from the 5' RACE reads, leaving out DNA. The sample's table shows 190,000 or so distinct CDR3 sequences. The sequence came from a human donor with ulcerative colitis or Crohn's disease, or a healthy co-twin of an affected twin (not recorded which). This chain uses TRBV25-1 with TRBJ1-1; TCRdb selects TRBD1, and the lack of DNA leaves this call unchecked. The sequencing sample was made of blood. The CDR3 loop reads CASSGWTGMNTEAFF.